The rows below give T cell receptor beta chains drawn from one sample of a study of T cell changes during pregnancy in multiple sclerosis. Profiling relied on immunoSEQ multiplex PCR, and the TCRdb table lists in-frame clones only, not all of them. This table holds about 49,000 clones, around 90% found once. Sequencing used peripheral blood, obtained after pregnancy. The receptors were sampled from a female donor in good health, enrolled as a control in a pregnancy study. The CDR3 runs from the conserved cysteine through the conserved F or W. A D gene is named only where the DNA matches it firmly. The size entry is marked missing in some rows and otherwise reads once, few, many or a size class.

v_call	j_call	d_call	clone_size	cdr3_nt	cdr3_aa
TRBV7-9	TRBJ2-6	.	.	TGTGCCAGCAGCTCCTCAGGGGTAATATACTCTGGGGCCAACGTCCTGACTTTC	CASSSSGVIYSGANVLTF
TRBV7-9	TRBJ1-1	.	.	TGTGCCAGCAGCTTAGGATCAGGGGAGACCACTGAAGCTTTCTTT	CASSLGSGETTEAFF
TRBV7-3	TRBJ1-5	.	few	TGTGCCAGCAGCGAAGGGGGAAATCAGCCCCAGCATTTT	CASSEGGNQPQHF
TRBV7-2	TRBJ1-1	TRBD1	.	TGTGCCAGCAGCTCCGGACAGGGAGTCACTGAAGCTTTCTTT	CASSSGQGVTEAFF
TRBV5-5	TRBJ1-5	.	.	TGTGCCAGCAGCTCACAGGGAAGCGGCAATCAGCCCCAGCATTTT	CASSSQGSGNQPQHF
TRBV7-9	TRBJ2-3	TRBD1	.	TGTGCCAGCAGCTCCGGGACAGGGGGTCTCACAGATACGCAGTATTTT	CASSSGTGGLTDTQYF
TRBV28	TRBJ1-6	.	.	TGTGCCAGCGAAAGTGGAGTGAACGGGGGGTATTCACCCCTCCACTTT	CASESGVNGGYSPLHF
TRBV7-9	TRBJ1-5	TRBD1	.	TGTGCCAGCAGCGCAGGGGGCTTCGGTCAGCCCCAGCATTTT	CASSAGGFGQPQHF
TRBV10-3	TRBJ1-2	TRBD1	.	TGTGCCATCAGTGAACCGACAGGGGACTATGGCTACACCTTC	CAISEPTGDYGYTF
TRBV30	TRBJ2-7	.	.	TGTGCCTACAGACAGACCGCCTACGAGCAGTACTTC	CAYRQTAYEQYF
TRBV19	TRBJ1-4	TRBD1	.	TGTGCCAGTAGTATCGGAGCAGGGGGCACTAATGAAAAACTGTTTTTT	CASSIGAGGTNEKLFF
TRBV11-1	TRBJ2-7	.	.	TGTGCCAGCAGCTTTCCCAGGGATCGGGACGAGCAGTACTTC	CASSFPRDRDEQYF
TRBV6-6	TRBJ2-7	TRBD1	once	TGTGCCAGCAGTTACGTTCAGGGGGACGAGCAGTACTTC	CASSYVQGDEQYF
TRBV5-1	TRBJ1-5	.	.	TGCGCCAGCAGCTTGGGTGCCGGGGGTAGCAATCAGCCCCAGCATTTT	CASSLGAGGSNQPQHF
TRBV6-1	TRBJ2-1	.	.	TGTGCGGAGGGACAGAGAAACAACAATGAGCAGTTCTTC	CAEGQRNNNEQFF
TRBV10-3	TRBJ2-2	TRBD1	.	TGTGCCATCGGGGACAGGGGATCCCCGGGACGGGAGCTGTTTTTT	CAIGDRGSPGRELFF
TRBV2	TRBJ1-5	.	.	TGTGCCAGCAGTGATCGCGGCAATCAGCCCCAGCATTTT	CASSDRGNQPQHF
TRBV4-3	TRBJ2-3	TRBD2	.	TGCGCCAGCAGCCAAGACCAGCGGGGGCCCCCTCCAGATACGCAGTATTTT	CASSQDQRGPPPDTQYF
TRBV9	TRBJ2-2	TRBD2	.	TGTGCCAGCAGCGGACTAGCGGTAGACGGGGAGCTGTTTTTT	CASSGLAVDGELFF
TRBV30	TRBJ2-2	TRBD1	.	TGTGCCTGGAGAACAGGGGGCACCGGGGAGCTGTTTTTT	CAWRTGGTGELFF
TRBV18	TRBJ1-6	.	once	TGTGCCAGCTCACCCCGACAGGATTCACCCCTCCACTTT	CASSPRQDSPLHF
TRBV6-1	TRBJ2-7	.	.	TGTGCCACCTCTCGGCGGGACGCGCAGTACTTC	CATSRRDAQYF
TRBV6-6	TRBJ1-4	.	.	TGTGCCAGCAGTTACGGCCTAGTTGATGAAAAACTGTTTTTT	CASSYGLVDEKLFF
TRBV27	TRBJ2-1	.	.	TGTGCCAGCAGTCCCTCGGAGGGAAATGAGCAGTTCTTC	CASSPSEGNEQFF
TRBV4-3	TRBJ2-2	.	medium-sized	TGCGCCAGCAGCCATGGTGGTAGAGTATCCGGGGAGCTGTTTTTT	CASSHGGRVSGELFF
TRBV19	TRBJ1-2	.	.	TGTGCCAGTAGTATCTCGGAGCAGGGGTCCTATGGCTACACCTTC	CASSISEQGSYGYTF
TRBV6-5	TRBJ2-7	TRBD2	.	TGTGCGAGCGGGAGGGAGTACGAGCAGTACTTC	CASGREYEQYF
TRBV11-2	TRBJ2-1	TRBD2	.	TGTGCCAGCAGCAAGACTAGCGGGGGACAGTTCTTC	CASSKTSGGQFF
TRBV4-2	TRBJ1-2	TRBD1	.	TGTGCCAGCAGCCACCGGGAGGGGGACAGGGGTTTCTATGGCTACACCTTC	CASSHREGDRGFYGYTF
TRBV5-4	TRBJ1-2	.	.	TGTGCCAGCAGCTCTCTCCTCAAAACAGGGACCTATGGCTACACCTTC	CASSSLLKTGTYGYTF
TRBV6-1	TRBJ2-2	TRBD2	once	TGTGCCAGCAGTGTATCTAGCGGGGGGCCGAACACCGGGGAGCTGTTTTTT	CASSVSSGGPNTGELFF
TRBV6-6	TRBJ1-6	TRBD1	.	TGTGCCAGCAGTTCCTCAGACAGGGTCGGTTCACCCCTCCACTTT	CASSSSDRVGSPLHF
TRBV9	TRBJ2-1	.	.	TGTGCCAGCAGCGCGGTTAGCTCCTACAATGAGCAGTTCTTC	CASSAVSSYNEQFF
TRBV5-6	TRBJ2-7	.	.	TGTGCCAGCAGCTTTCGGGGTTACGAGCAGTACTTC	CASSFRGYEQYF
TRBV19	TRBJ2-5	TRBD1	.	TGTGCCAGTAGTATCGGAGGGACAGGGCGCCAAGAGACCCAGTACTTC	CASSIGGTGRQETQYF
TRBV28	TRBJ1-2	.	.	TGTGCCAGCAGTTGGGGCCTTCTGGATGGCTACACCTTC	CASSWGLLDGYTF
TRBV11-2	TRBJ2-7	.	.	TGTGCCAGCAGCTTAGTCGTCGGGGACTACGAGCAGTACTTC	CASSLVVGDYEQYF
TRBV28	TRBJ1-5	.	.	TGTGCCAGCAGTGAGGGCGGAGGCAATCAGCCCCAGCATTTT	CASSEGGGNQPQHF
TRBV2	TRBJ2-7	TRBD1	.	TGTGCCAGCAGCCGGGACAGGCAAACCGAGCAGTACTTC	CASSRDRQTEQYF
TRBV19	TRBJ2-2	.	.	TGTGCCAGTAGTATCGCTGCTGGCGGGGTCACCGGGGAGCTGTTTTTT	CASSIAAGGVTGELFF
TRBV5-6	TRBJ2-1	TRBD2	once	TGTGCCAGCACCCGGGCTAGCGGGATGCCTGAGCAGTTCTTC	CASTRASGMPEQFF
TRBV29-1	TRBJ1-2	.	.	TGCAGAGTCTCCGGGAACTATGGCTACACCTTC	CRVSGNYGYTF
TRBV10-3	TRBJ1-2	.	.	TGTGCCATCAGTGAGTCTACTAACTATGGCTACACCTTC	CAISESTNYGYTF
TRBV18	TRBJ1-3	.	.	TGTGCCAGCTCACCTTCAGTTATTCGGGCGGGCGGAAACACCATATATTTT	CASSPSVIRAGGNTIYF
TRBV7-9	TRBJ2-3	TRBD1	.	TGTGCCAGCAGCTCAGGGGACAGGGTCGCAGATACGCAGTATTTT	CASSSGDRVADTQYF
TRBV6-5	TRBJ1-5	.	.	TGTGCCAGCAGTAATACAGCGGATAGCAATCAGCCCCAGCATTTT	CASSNTADSNQPQHF
TRBV5-1	TRBJ1-2	.	.	TGCGCCAGCAGCTCGGAAGGACAGAACTATAACTATGGCTACACCTTC	CASSSEGQNYNYGYTF